This T cell receptor (beta chain) was identified during a study of control samples from healthy donors and cancer patients. Assay used: immunoSEQ multiplex PCR; TCRdb lists only in-frame clones, some missing. Among 350,000 to 450,000 clones listed, 75% to 95% were seen once. Germline V gives CDR1 SGHAT, CDR2 FQNNGV. V lost 5 bases to trimming and J lost 6 bases, with 7 bases between them. The CDR3 totals 12 residues. The clonotype comes from a man aged 35-49 years with head and neck cancer. The sample was PBMCs. This chain joins TRBV11-2 and TRBJ1-4, with no clear D. The CDR3 reads CASSSLHEKLFF. CDR3 nucleotides: TGTGCCAGCAGCAGTCTCCATGAAAAACTGTTTTTT. The full variable domain, rest sourced from reference TRBV11-2 and TRBJ1-4, is EAGVAQSPRYKIIEKRQSVAFWCNPISGHATLYWYQQILGQGPKLLIQFQNNGVVDDSQLPKDRFSAERLKGVDSTLKIQPAKLEDSAVYLCASSSLHEKLFFGSGTQLSVL.